Listed below are T cell receptor beta chains from one sample, sequenced in a study of shared clonotypes between healthy human individuals. Profiling relied on immunoSEQ multiplex PCR, and the TCRdb table lists in-frame clones only, not all of them. Here the sample spans 800,000 or so clones, just over 95% being singletons. The sample consisted of naive CD8+ T cells sorted from blood. The receptor source for this set is a man aged 30-40 years in good health. The CDR3 runs from the conserved cysteine through the conserved F or W. The D gene is left open where the match is weak. The size entry is marked missing in some rows and otherwise reads once, few, many or a size class.

clone_size d_call j_call v_call cdr3_aa cdr3_nt
- TRBD1 TRBJ2-1 TRBV19 CASSINRGFHNEQFF TGTGCCAGTAGTATAAACAGGGGTTTCCACAATGAGCAGTTCTTC
- TRBD1 TRBJ1-3 TRBV4-1 CASEGTGFGNTIYF TGCGCCAGCGAAGGGACAGGTTTCGGAAACACCATATATTTT
- - TRBJ2-6 TRBV11-2 CASSLGDSGANVLTF TGTGCCAGCAGCTTGGGGGATTCTGGGGCCAACGTCCTGACTTTC
once - TRBJ2-7 TRBV29-1 CSVEEGEGYEQYF TGCAGCGTTGAAGAAGGGGAAGGGTACGAGCAGTACTTC
- - TRBJ2-2 TRBV5-6 CASSLWGAGTGELFF TGTGCCAGCAGCTTGTGGGGGGCGGGCACCGGGGAGCTGTTTTTT
- - TRBJ2-7 TRBV19 CASSIGGSSYEQYF TGTGCCAGTAGTATTGGAGGGAGCTCCTACGAGCAGTACTTC
- TRBD2 TRBJ2-2 TRBV7-9 CASSLPSGDTGELFF TGTGCCAGCAGCTTACCTAGCGGGGACACCGGGGAGCTGTTTTTT
- - TRBJ2-3 TRBV9 CASSETGTGADTQYF TGTGCCAGCAGCGAAACCGGGACTGGGGCAGATACGCAGTATTTT
- TRBD2 TRBJ2-7 TRBV7-2 CASTDGTSESYEQYF TGTGCCAGCACCGACGGGACTAGCGAGTCCTACGAGCAGTACTTC
- - TRBJ2-1 TRBV29-1 CSVAGSVLYNEQFF TGCAGCGTTGCCGGGAGCGTACTTTACAATGAGCAGTTCTTC
- - TRBJ2-3 TRBV9 CASSPPRTDTQYF TGTGCCAGCAGCCCCCCACGGACAGATACGCAGTATTTT
- - TRBJ1-2 TRBV4-1 CASSQEGGGGSRYGYTF TGCGCCAGCAGCCAAGAAGGAGGCGGGGGCTCGCGGTATGGCTACACCTTC
- - TRBJ2-7 TRBV14 CASSEISGQLTYEQYF TGTGCCAGCAGCGAAATATCCGGACAGCTAACCTACGAGCAGTACTTC
- - TRBJ1-1 TRBV13 CASSPDRQRNTEAFF TGTGCCAGCAGCCCCGACCGACAACGAAACACTGAAGCTTTCTTT
- - TRBJ2-1 TRBV18 CASSPNSGFEQFF TGTGCCAGCTCACCGAATAGCGGCTTTGAGCAGTTCTTC
- - TRBJ2-2 TRBV19 CASSPLQGLTGELFF TGTGCCAGTAGCCCTCTACAGGGCCTCACCGGGGAGCTGTTTTTT
- - TRBJ2-3 TRBV7-9 CASSPPVGSTDTQYF TGTGCCAGCAGCCCCCCGGTGGGGAGCACAGATACGCAGTATTTT
- TRBD2 TRBJ2-1 TRBV9 CASSPGTSGAPADNEQFF TGTGCCAGCAGCCCCGGGACTAGCGGGGCCCCAGCGGACAATGAGCAGTTCTTC
- - TRBJ1-1 TRBV19 CASSINMNTEAFF TGTGCCAGTAGTATAAACATGAACACTGAAGCTTTCTTT
- TRBD2 TRBJ2-5 TRBV2 CASRGTSPQETQYF TGTGCCAGCAGGGGGACTAGTCCTCAAGAGACCCAGTACTTC
- - TRBJ1-5 TRBV6-5 CASSWSPGLNQPQHF TGTGCCAGCAGTTGGTCCCCAGGGTTAAATCAGCCCCAGCATTTT
- TRBD2 TRBJ2-7 TRBV7-6 CASSRGTSGSYEQYF TGTGCCAGCAGCCGTGGGACTAGCGGCTCCTACGAGCAGTACTTC
once - TRBJ1-4 TRBV7-8 CASSSPLRTANEKLFF TGTGCCAGCAGCTCCCCCCTGAGGACCGCGAACGAAAAACTGTTTTTT
- - TRBJ2-3 TRBV13 CASSWGQLSDTQYF TGTGCCAGCAGCTGGGGCCAGCTCTCGGATACGCAGTATTTT
- TRBD1 TRBJ2-5 TRBV9 CASSVVVGGEETQYF TGTGCCAGCAGCGTAGTGGTAGGGGGCGAAGAGACCCAGTACTTC
once - TRBJ1-1 TRBV4-1 CASSQDGTEAFF TGCGCCAGCAGCCAAGACGGCACTGAAGCTTTCTTT
- TRBD2 TRBJ2-7 TRBV7-6 CASSLWQGLTYEQYF TGTGCCAGCAGCTTATGGCAGGGACTAACCTACGAGCAGTACTTC
- - TRBJ1-5 TRBV7-6 CASSLVPSNQPQHF TGTGCCAGCAGCTTAGTTCCTAGCAATCAGCCCCAGCATTTT
once TRBD2 TRBJ2-1 TRBV7-3 CASSLVAGVNEQFF TGTGCCAGCAGCTTAGTGGCGGGAGTTAATGAGCAGTTCTTC
- - TRBJ2-1 TRBV7-9 CASSLAGFGGDEQFF TGTGCCAGCAGCTTAGCAGGGTTTGGAGGGGATGAGCAGTTCTTC
- TRBD2 TRBJ2-1 TRBV7-9 CASSLGAGGGNEQFF TGTGCCAGCAGCTTAGGAGCGGGGGGTGGTAATGAGCAGTTCTTC
- TRBD2 TRBJ2-7 TRBV27 CASSMNGASGTYEQYF TGTGCCAGCAGTATGAATGGGGCTAGCGGCACCTACGAGCAGTACTTC
- - TRBJ1-2 TRBV14 CASSQDLRAPNYGYTF TGTGCCAGCAGCCAAGATCTGAGGGCCCCGAACTATGGCTACACCTTC
- TRBD1 TRBJ1-1 TRBV4-1 CASSQGQGGANTEAFF TGCGCCAGCAGCCAAGGGCAGGGGGGCGCGAACACTGAAGCTTTCTTT
- - TRBJ1-3 TRBV18 CASQADTIYF TGTGCCAGCCAGGCCGACACCATATATTTT
- - TRBJ2-3 TRBV5-4 CASSFAQKGDTQYF TGTGCCAGCAGCTTCGCCCAGAAGGGAGATACGCAGTATTTT
- - TRBJ2-1 TRBV7-9 CASSPPGLSYNEQFF TGTGCCAGCAGCCCTCCGGGCCTATCCTACAATGAGCAGTTCTTC
- - TRBJ2-7 TRBV28 CASTHIGTLQYEQYF TGTGCCAGCACCCACATAGGGACTCTCCAATACGAGCAGTACTTC
- - TRBJ2-3 TRBV27 CASSLTAARPQYF TGTGCCAGCAGTTTAACGGCAGCCAGACCGCAGTATTTT
- TRBD2 TRBJ2-3 TRBV30 CAWSLAGGTDTQYF TGTGCCTGGAGCTTGGCGGGAGGAACAGATACGCAGTATTTT
- - TRBJ2-3 TRBV7-9 CASSSKPPQGLPDTQYF TGTGCCAGCAGCTCGAAACCTCCACAGGGCCTTCCAGATACGCAGTATTTT
- - TRBJ2-5 TRBV27 CASSGQETQYF TGTGCCAGCAGTGGGCAAGAGACCCAGTACTTC
- - TRBJ1-1 TRBV29-1 CSVFSYTEAFF TGCAGCGTTTTCAGCTACACTGAAGCTTTCTTT
- TRBD2 TRBJ2-7 TRBV28 CASSLGTSGRPYEQYF TGTGCCAGCAGTTTAGGAACTAGCGGGAGGCCCTACGAGCAGTACTTC
- TRBD2 TRBJ2-7 TRBV29-1 CSVLSGNVYEQYF TGCAGCGTTCTTAGCGGGAACGTATACGAGCAGTACTTC
- TRBD2 TRBJ2-1 TRBV10-3 CAISESSGYNNEQFF TGTGCCATCAGTGAGTCTAGCGGGTACAACAATGAGCAGTTCTTC
- TRBD2 TRBJ2-1 TRBV4-3 CASSQDIAGAGSNEQFF TGCGCCAGCAGCCAAGATATCGCTGGAGCGGGATCGAATGAGCAGTTCTTC
once TRBD2 TRBJ2-5 TRBV7-8 CASSLIVLAELQETQYF TGTGCCAGCAGCTTAATCGTACTAGCGGAGCTCCAAGAGACCCAGTACTTC